This note documents a single TCR beta chain sequence. The clone's antigen remains unknown. Base-call qualities are not available, and no considerably larger clone is one nucleotide away. These data come from a study of T cells in Graves' hyperthyroidism and ophthalmopathy (dated by TCRdb to about 2019). About the study as a whole: Peripheral blood samples were taken at the time of initial diagnosis, prior to any treatment. The roughly 91 discovery patients were randomly divided into training and test sets at a 7:3 ratio. A discovery cohort of about 95 patients, about 40 with Graves' ophthalmopathy and approximately 55 with stable Graves' hyperthyroidism, was used to find distinguishing TCR V-J signatures. The paper reports TCR Vbeta CDR3 sequencing of approximately 130 peripheral blood samples: 43 ophthalmopathy, around 80 hyperthyroidism and approximately 17 progressor patients. An independent validation cohort of around 20 hyperthyroidism patients and about 16 patients who later progressed to ophthalmopathy tested prospective prediction of ophthalmopathy. Once sampling was done, hyperthyroidism patients were given methimazole at a starting dose of 30 mg daily, whereas ophthalmopathy patients were given high-dose intravenous methylprednisolone. The study also compared thyroid tissue and blood T-cell repertoires from roughly six Graves' hyperthyroidism patients.

TCR beta CDR3 regions were amplified from RNA transcripts. A first-round RT-PCR of the TCR CDR3 used the HTBI primer set with the Qiagen OneStep RT-PCR kit. A second multiplex PCR round built the libraries, followed by size selection and purification. The libraries were sequenced on an Illumina HiSeq2000 using paired-end 100 bp reads. In the source study's methods: Raw data were processed with SOAPnuke, discarding reads with adapters, uncalled bases, mean Phred below 15, or no exact constant-primer or identifier match. High-quality paired reads were merged using COPE v1.2.5, and each unique nucleotide sequence was defined as a clonotype. MiTCR v1.1 was used to align the clonotypes against IMGT TRBV, TRBD and TRBJ reference segments. The analysis was restricted to V-J combinations with a frequency above 0.0001, which together covered about 99% of the repertoires. The TCS score was defined as F50 (clonal expansion) divided by E x V (chaos), with BLOSUM62-based TCRdist calculated between CDR3 peptides within each V-J. Welch's t-statistics and random forest reduced 500 to 550 V-J features to roughly 13, which were used in a naive Bayes classifier (R e1071). TCRdb trimmed the raw reads at Q25, called clones with MiXCR and kept productive beta chains. Each CDR3 protein appears once, grouped with its most common genes and DNA. These V and J calls rely on TCRdb rather than the paper's analysis. The sample table records hundreds of thousands of distinct CDR3 sequences; about 20% of these occur just once. Approximately 50% of the sample belongs to the ten largest clones.

Beyond this particular receptor, the publication reports: Sample size was not statistically predetermined, and investigators were not blinded to group allocation. In validation, the model predicted progression to ophthalmopathy with about 71% sensitivity and 72.22% specificity, a median of 6.5 months before onset. Most expanded thyroid clonotypes (frequency above 0.001) were also found in blood, which suggests that blood repertoires may mirror thyroid immune responses. A 13 V-J signature model separated ophthalmopathy from stable hyperthyroidism, with about 90% sensitivity and roughly 81% specificity in cross-validation and 80%/75% in testing.

V trim: 6 bases; J trim: 7 bases; unmatched bases: 11. The germline V gene gives CDR1 as SNHLY and CDR2 as FYNNEI. The CDR3 runs 15 residues from the cysteine to the phenylalanine. Only the CDR3 DNA is retained, 45 bases long and in frame from the first base. In the ophthalmopathy patients, disease was moderately to severely active, with a Clinical Activity Score of 3 or more, a NOSPECS grade of 4 or more, and a duration of less than 3 months. Any patient with an uncontrolled infection, another autoimmune disease, pregnancy or lactation was excluded. Clinical symptoms, serum thyroxine and TRAb, thyroid ultrasound, and orbital computed tomography formed the basis for the diagnoses. PBMCs were isolated from 10 ml of fresh peripheral blood by Ficoll-Paque density gradient centrifugation. Total RNA was extracted using Trizol reagent, and RNA quality was assessed on an Agilent 2100 Bioanalyzer.

The rearrangement combines TRBV2 with TRBJ1-4; TRBD1 lines up with 7 middle nucleotides. The TCR comes from a man aged 40-49 years with Graves' ophthalmopathy. Sequenced sample: blood. The nucleotides read TGTGCCAGCAGGCGACAAGGGGGCGCGGCTGAAAAACTGTTTTTT. Protein translation: CASRRQGGAAEKLFF.